The text below deals with one T cell receptor beta chain. This sample is part of a study of T-cell reconstitution after alpha-beta-depleted transplantation in children. Per germline, CDR1 DFQATT and CDR2 SNEGSKA (reference sequence). This CDR3 comprises 14 residues. The V gene lost 3 bases and the J gene lost 2 bases, with 13 bases spanning the gap. Unique molecular identifiers featured in how the TCRbeta library was prepared. From the PCR reads, TCRdb called clonotypes with MiXCR, one entry per CDR3 protein. The table records roughly 500,000 distinct CDR3 sequences, 18% of them present only once. This TCR came from a human donor who donated a stem cell graft to a child with acute lymphoblastic leukemia. J is TRBJ2-5 and V is TRBV20-1; weak D call: TRBD1 (6 bases). Sequenced here: PBMCs from the stem cell graft donor, sampled from the stem cell graft. As DNA, the CDR3 is TGCAGTGCTAGTTTAGTAGGGGGACAAGAGACCCAGTACTTC. Translated, it gives CSASLVGGQETQYF.